This paragraph covers one T cell receptor beta chain sequence. As to time point: after trial treatment. Sample treatment: LDRT plus nivolumab, ipilimumab, low-dose cyclophosphamide and aspirin (RACIN trial). Those eligible were patients bearing advanced solid tumors lacking tumor-infiltrating lymphocytes. The data derive from a study of low-dose radiotherapy and immunotherapy resistance in tumors. Study as a whole: 1 Gy per fraction was delivered to Cohort 2 every two weeks, for 13 Gy total over 26 weeks. The authors gave intravenous cyclophosphamide 200 mg/m2 every two weeks, one day before radiation and immunotherapy. Patients took aspirin (300 mg orally, daily) for four cycles beginning at cycle 1 day 1.

V lost 6 bases to trimming and J lost 3 bases; unmatched junction nucleotides: 8. CDR1 and CDR2 from the germline V gene are MDHEN and SYDVKM. The CDR3 contains 16 residues. Priming of first-strand cDNA relied on TRAV- and TRBV-specific primers (covering alpha and beta chains). A roughly 21-cycle PCR with a constant-region primer and V-primer adapter amplified TCRs. TCRdb fed the reads into MiXCR, producing one record per CDR3 protein. The sample has approximately 84,000 distinct CDR3 sequences, less than 20% seen once; the top ten hold about 1.3%. This rearrangement joins TRBV28 to TRBJ2-7, with 13 bases matching TRBD2. The specimen was PBMCs, collected after low-dose radiotherapy plus immunotherapy. This clonotype originated in a male donor with prostate cancer. The chain's CDR3 is CASSSRLAGGRYEQYF. The CDR3 DNA reads as TGTGCCAGCAGCTCAAGACTAGCGGGAGGCCGCTACGAGCAGTACTTC.